A single T cell receptor beta chain is shown here with its context. This clone was seen more than once but under ten times. Its specific antigen is unknown. No base quality values were provided; no much bigger clone lies one nucleotide off. The V and J ends are trimmed by 6 bases and 5 bases, leaving 10 bases between them. Spanning cysteine to phenylalanine, the CDR3 consists of 12 amino acids. The only DNA kept is the CDR3, 36 bases in frame from the first base. The germline V gene (reference sequence) supplies CDR1 MNHNY and CDR2 SVGAGI. The library was made by the immunoSEQ multiplex PCR assay. TCRdb carries this immuneACCESS record with in-frame sequences only. Its versions omit some clonotypes, under half of them owing to an unresolved V gene in the studies checked, with the rest unexplained. Here the sample has more than 35,000 clones; just under 95% occur a single time. About 8.9% of the sample rests with the top ten.

The data belong to a study of T cell changes during pregnancy in multiple sclerosis (dated by TCRdb to the late 2010s). Notes on the research overall: In women with multiple sclerosis, the researchers looked at how the T cell repertoire shifted as pregnancy progressed.

The sample in question was CD8+ T cells from peripheral blood mononuclear cells, obtained in the third trimester of pregnancy. The receptor was derived from a female donor with multiple sclerosis, enrolled in a pregnancy study. The chain employs TRBV6-6 and TRBJ1-1, and possibly TRBD1, on 6 matching bases. This receptor carries the CDR3 CASSQGGTEAFF. Here is the DNA: TGTGCCAGCAGCCAAGGGGGAACTGAAGCTTTCTTT.